Listed here are 8 T cell receptor beta chains from one sample, sequenced in a study of beta chain features in type 1 diabetes (dated 2018 in TCRdb). Points the paper makes about the study in general: Type 1 diabetes patients showed a moderate but significant shortening of TCRB CDR3 length in all four CD4+ subsets.

Libraries came from the immunoSEQ multiplex PCR assay. The entire amount of isolated RNA was reverse transcribed using the High Capacity cDNA Reverse Transcription Kit, so the sequenced TCRB transcripts were expressed ones. TCRdb re-hosts the immuneACCESS table, in-frame sequences only. Its copies lack some clones; in the studies checked, an unresolved V gene accounts for under half of them, and the cause for the rest is not known. This sample has about 280,000 clones in its table, and 15% of those were observed once. The ten largest clones capture 0.015% to 0.019% of the sample. These receptors lack a known antigen. The specimen sequenced was naive CD4+ T cells from blood. What the cell subset or site label conveys for this sample: true naive CD4+ T cells. The source of these receptors is a man younger than 35 with type 1 diabetes.

The chain is built from TRBV7-8 and TRBJ2-1; 7 bases align to TRBD2. V shed 5 bases and J 9 bases; nucleotides not matched to a gene: 4. Germline CDR1 and CDR2: SGHVS and FQNEAQ. This CDR3 comprises 12 residues. The CDR3 nucleotides are TGTGCCAGCAGCCTGACTAGCAGTGAGCAGTTCTTC. Protein: CASSLTSSEQFF.

This clone was counted only a few times. The chain links TRBV5-4 to TRBJ2-1, with D hard to call. V gave up 3 bases and J gave up 0 bases, with 10 bases separating them. The germline gives CDR1 SGHNT, CDR2 YYREEE (reference sequence). CDR3 size: 15 residues. This CDR3 is CASSSSMSSYNEQFF. CDR3 bases: TGTGCCAGCAGCTCTTCGATGAGCTCCTACAATGAGCAGTTCTTC.

This clone was detected only a few times. This CDR3 reads CASSSGDSSYEQYF. For the CDR3, the DNA is TGCGCCAGCAGCTCGGGGGATAGCTCCTACGAGCAGTACTTC. This chain joins TRBV5-1 and TRBJ2-7; maybe TRBD2 (6 bases). Germline CDR1 and CDR2: SGHRS and YFSETQ. The length of the CDR3 is 14 residues. The V end was cut by 3 bases, the J end by 0 bases, with 10 bases between. Full variable domain (remainder filled in from reference TRBV5-1 and TRBJ2-7): KAGVTQTPRYLIKTRGQQVTLSCSPISGHRSVSWYQQTPGQGLQFLFEYFSETQRNKGNFPGRFSGRQFSNSRSEMNVSTLELGDSALYLCASSSGDSSYEQYFGPGTRLTVT.

The sample holds a few counts of this clone. The rearrangement uses TRBV4-3 and TRBJ2-1; D unresolved. CDR1 is LGHNA, CDR2 YSLEER, per germline. V lost 4 bases, J lost 2 bases, and 18 bases lay in between. The CDR3 sequence is 17 residues long. CDR3 protein: CASSLTAGSLPYNEQFF. DNA for the CDR3: TGCGCCAGCAGCCTAACTGCCGGGTCCCTGCCCTACAATGAGCAGTTCTTC.

The chain employs TRBV18 and TRBJ1-5; D possibly corresponds to TRBD1 (6 bases). The CDR3 is made up of 15 amino acids. V was trimmed by 1 base and J by 5 bases, leaving 12 bases between them. Looked up from germline, CDR1 is KGHSH and CDR2 is LQKENI. The CDR3 protein is CASSPRGGVYQPQHF. The CDR3 DNA is TGTGCCAGCTCACCACGAGGGGGTGTCTATCAGCCCCAGCATTTT.

This clone was counted only a few times. The chain recombines TRBV25-1 with TRBJ2-3, with 9 positions matching TRBD1. CDR3 length: 15 amino acids. J lost 1 base, V lost 7 bases, and 6 bases had no gene match. Germline loops: CDR1 MGHDK, CDR2 SYGVNS. The CDR3 region has the DNA TGTGCCAGCACCCTACAGGGGGCAGGCACAGATACGCAGTATTTT. It is translated as CASTLQGAGTDTQYF.

This clone was found a few times. This sequence joins TRBV7-7 and TRBJ2-3, with TRBD1 as a possible D gene (5 bases). This CDR3 has 13 residues. The ends were cut back, 5 bases at V and 3 bases at J, with 9 bases in the middle. From germline, CDR1 is SSHAT and CDR2 FNYEAQ (reference sequence). The CDR3 loop is CASSTDKTDTQYF. Written as DNA, the CDR3 is TGTGCCAGCAGCACGGACAAAACAGATACGCAGTATTTT.

This clone was seen a few times. The chain employs TRBV11-2 and TRBJ2-1, with 9 bases fitting TRBD2. V trimming: 0 bases; J trimming: 5 bases; junction bases outside the gene matches: 5. Germline assignment: CDR1 SGHAT and CDR2 FQNNGV. This CDR3 has 16 amino acids. The CDR3 DNA follows: TGTGCCAGCAGCTTAGAGGGCGGGAGGGCCAACAATGAGCAGTTCTTC. Translation gives CASSLEGGRANNEQFF.